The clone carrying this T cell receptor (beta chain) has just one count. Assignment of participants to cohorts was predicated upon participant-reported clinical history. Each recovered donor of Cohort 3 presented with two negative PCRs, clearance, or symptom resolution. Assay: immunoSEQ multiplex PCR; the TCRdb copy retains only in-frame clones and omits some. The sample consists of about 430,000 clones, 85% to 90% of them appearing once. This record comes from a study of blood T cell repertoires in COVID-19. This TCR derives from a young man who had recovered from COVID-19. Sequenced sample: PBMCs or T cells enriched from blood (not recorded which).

The CDR3 reads CASSSGGTGGLGSPLHF. Here the CDR3 DNA reads TGTGCCAGCAGCTCGGGTGGGACAGGGGGCTTGGGGTCACCCCTCCACTTT. This chain uses TRBV7-2 with TRBJ1-6; 12 bases align to TRBD1. The J segment lost 10 bases and the V segment lost 4 bases, leaving 11 bases of the junction unmatched. CDR1 SGHTA and CDR2 FQGNSA come from the germline V gene. This CDR3 is 17 amino acids long.